These 21 T cell receptor beta chains were all obtained from the same sample, sequenced in a study of cytotoxic CD8 clonotypes in ibrutinib-treated CLL. Some clones are missing from TCRdb's copy, which holds only in-frame ones; the method was immunoSEQ multiplex PCR. Among 250,000 to 350,000 clones listed, less than 85% were seen once. The sequencing used PBMCs, collected at disease progression, from a patient treated with ibrutinib. These receptors were collected from a human donor with chronic lymphocytic leukemia.

The rearrangement joins TRBV28 to TRBJ1-6, with D tentatively TRBD1 (5 bases). The germline V and J ends were trimmed by 6 bases and 11 bases, with 20 bases remaining between them. The germline CDR1 and CDR2 sequences are MDHEN and SYDVKM. CDR3 length: 15 amino acids. The CDR3 protein is CASSYRDQPLTPLHF. The CDR3 DNA is TGTGCCAGCAGCTACCGGGACCAACCCTTAACACCCCTCCACTTT. The full variable domain, with the rest looked up from reference TRBV28 and TRBJ1-6, is DVKVTQSSRYLVKRTGEKVFLECVQDMDHENMFWYRQDPGLGLRLIYFSYDVKMKEKGDIPEGYSVSREKKERFSLILESASTNQTSMYLCASSYRDQPLTPLHFGNGTRLTVT.

The V call is TRBV7-6, the J call TRBJ2-1; TRBD2 agrees at 9 bases. Germline CDR1 and CDR2: SGHVS and FNYEAQ. This CDR3 has 16 residues. With V trimmed by 5 bases and J by 7 bases, 12 bases remained unmatched. The CDR3, as DNA: TGTGCCAGCAGCCCAGGGGTCGCGGGGGGGCGGAATGAGCAGTTCTTC. It translates to CASSPGVAGGRNEQFF.

This chain connects TRBV11-2 to TRBJ2-3; D remains unclear. Germline CDR1 reads SGHAT; CDR2 reads FQNNGV. V lost 5 bases, J lost 5 bases, and 17 bases lay in between. This CDR3 is 15 amino acids long. The CDR3 protein is CASSRQRIWQDTQYF. The CDR3 DNA is TGTGCCAGCAGCCGTCAGCGAATCTGGCAAGATACGCAGTATTTT.

The chain couples TRBV5-4 to TRBJ1-2; no firm D call. V lost 3 bases to trimming and J lost 5 bases, with 5 bases between them. The CDR3 covers 11 residues. From germline, CDR1 is SGHNT and CDR2 YYREEE (reference sequence). Written as DNA, the CDR3 is TGTGCCAGCAGCTCGAGTTATGGCTACACCTTC. This codes for CASSSSYGYTF.

The chain carries TRBV5-1 and TRBJ2-6, with D maybe TRBD1 (5 bases). The CDR3 contains 15 residues. Trimming removed 0 bases at V and 4 bases at J, with 8 bases between. Germline V gives CDR1 SGHRS, CDR2 YFSETQ. The CDR3 nucleotides are TGCGCCAGCAGCTTGGAGGGGCTCGGGGCCAACGTCCTGACTTTC. Protein product: CASSLEGLGANVLTF. Variable domain in full (rest from reference TRBV5-1 and TRBJ2-6): KAGVTQTPRYLIKTRGQQVTLSCSPISGHRSVSWYQQTPGQGLQFLFEYFSETQRNKGNFPGRFSGRQFSNSRSEMNVSTLELGDSALYLCASSLEGLGANVLTFGAGSRLTVL.

The CDR3 DNA sequence: TGCGCCAGCAGCCAAGAATCGCACAACACCGGGGAGCTGTTTTTT. Its protein is CASSQESHNTGELFF. The rearrangement joins TRBV4-1 to TRBJ2-2; D call uncertain. CDR3 length equals 15 residues. CDR1 is MGHRA and CDR2 is YSYEKL in the germline V gene. With 0 bases removed from V and 2 bases from J, the gap between germline ends came to 7 bases.

This clone was recorded a few times. This rearrangement joins TRBV7-3 to TRBJ2-3; 12 bases align to TRBD2. Trimming took 5 bases from V and 3 from J; bases not matched to a gene: 3. This CDR3 has 15 residues. CDR1 is SGHTA and CDR2 is FQGTGA in the germline V gene. CDR3 residues: CASSMTSGSTDTQYF. Here the CDR3 DNA reads TGTGCCAGCAGCATGACTAGCGGGAGTACAGATACGCAGTATTTT.

The chain combines TRBV2 with TRBJ2-5; possibly TRBD1 for D (6 bases). V dropped 0 bases and J dropped 5 bases, with 13 bases sitting between them. The CDR3 is made up of 15 amino acids. CDR1 is SNHLY and CDR2 is FYNNEI in the germline V gene. CDR3 bases: TGTGCCAGCAGTGAAGCGCTTGGGGGCGGGGAGACCCAGTACTTC. This sequence encodes CASSEALGGGETQYF.

The chain is built from TRBV7-2 and TRBJ2-7; unclear D gene. There are 16 residues in the CDR3. V was cut by 5 bases and J by 5 bases, with 22 bases left in between. Germline CDR1 is SGHTA and CDR2 is FQGNSA. The CDR3 coding sequence is TGTGCCAGCAGCCCGGTGACCTTCCTGGCTACCAACGAGCAGTACTTC. Protein product: CASSPVTFLATNEQYF.

This clone was recorded a few times. This chain joins TRBV4-1 and TRBJ2-5, with a weak D call TRBD2 (5 bases). CDR1 is MGHRA, CDR2 YSYEKL, per germline. V was clipped by 4 bases and J by 5 bases, with 8 bases between them. There are 12 residues in the CDR3. In DNA, the CDR3 is TGCGCCAGCAGCCTCCCGGGGGAGACCCAGTACTTC. Its translation: CASSLPGETQYF.

The chain carries TRBV29-1 and TRBJ1-2; 7 bases fit TRBD1. The V and J ends lost 5 bases and 8 bases, in that order; junction bases with no gene match: 8. Germline V gene sequence: CDR1 SQVTM, CDR2 ANQGSEA. The length of the CDR3 is 12 residues. The CDR3 sequence: CSVKDRMEGYTF. The DNA of the CDR3 is TGCAGCGTTAAGGACAGGATGGAAGGCTACACCTTC.

The V call is TRBV29-1, the J call TRBJ2-1, with a possible D match to TRBD2 (6 bases). In germline, CDR1 is SQVTM, CDR2 ANQGSEA. V lost 3 bases to trimming and J lost 15 bases, with 24 bases between them. This CDR3 region has 14 residues. The CDR3 is CSVDGRGSGFSRFF. CDR3 DNA: TGCAGCGTTGATGGGCGGGGTTCAGGGTTTTCGAGGTTCTTC.

J is TRBJ2-1 and V is TRBV27; the match to TRBD2 covers 7 bases. This CDR3 contains 18 residues. Trimming at V came to 5 bases and at J to 4 bases, leaving 17 bases not matched to a gene. Looked up from germline, CDR1 is MNHEY and CDR2 is SMNVEV (reference sequence). In DNA form, the CDR3 reads TGTGCCAGCAGTCAAAAACCGGTGGGTAGCGGGTATTACAATGAGCAGTTCTTC. Amino acids: CASSQKPVGSGYYNEQFF.

Of note for this clone: Other DNA sequences of this sample code for an identical CDR3. This rearrangement joins TRBV28 to TRBJ2-7, with 7 bases matching TRBD1. Germline trimming cut 1 base from V and 2 bases from J; bases unmatched to any gene: 2. The CDR3 runs 14 residues. CDR1 MDHEN and CDR2 SYDVKM come from the germline V gene. As DNA, the CDR3 is TGTGCCAGCAGTTTATATAGGGGGCCCTACGAGCAGTACTTC. Translated, it gives CASSLYRGPYEQYF.

The rearrangement joins TRBV9 to TRBJ2-5; 7 bases map to TRBD2. V shed 4 bases and J 5 bases; nucleotides not matched to a gene: 8. This CDR3 region has 14 residues. Germline V gene data show CDR1 as SGDLS and CDR2 as YYNGEE. The CDR3 DNA reads as TGTGCCAGCAGCCGGGACTATCTCTGGGAGACCCAGTACTTC. Encoded protein: CASSRDYLWETQYF.

The chain recombines TRBV27 with TRBJ2-7; no clear D gene. Trimming removed 3 bases from V and 4 bases from J, with 13 bases in between. The CDR3 length is 14 residues. From germline, CDR1 is MNHEY and CDR2 SMNVEV (reference sequence). The CDR3 loop reads CASSFLRTKYEQYF. The CDR3 nucleotides are TGTGCCAGCAGTTTCCTTCGGACGAAATACGAGCAGTACTTC.

The V gene is TRBV15, the J gene TRBJ1-2; tentative D call: TRBD1 (6 bases). The germline V gene encodes CDR1 LNHNV and CDR2 YYDKDF (reference sequence). The length of the CDR3 is 13 residues. The ends were cut back, 2 bases at V and 2 bases at J, with 6 bases in the middle. CDR3 loop: CATSRQGNYGYTF. The CDR3 DNA reads as TGTGCCACCAGCAGACAGGGGAACTATGGCTACACCTTC.

This rearrangement joins TRBV9 to TRBJ2-2, with 14 bases lining up with TRBD2. The CDR3 sequence is 17 residues long. The germline CDR1 and CDR2 sequences are SGDLS and YYNGEE. V lost 3 bases and J lost 3; bases outside the gene matches: 4. CDR3 in DNA: TGTGCCAGCAGCGGGACTAGCGGGGGGTGGGACACCGGGGAGCTGTTTTTT. Translating it yields CASSGTSGGWDTGELFF. Variable domain in full (rest from reference TRBV9 and TRBJ2-2): DSGVTQTPKHLITATGQRVTLRCSPRSGDLSVYWYQQSLDQGLQFLIQYYNGEERAKGNILERFSAQQFPDLHSELNLSSLELGDSALYFCASSGTSGGWDTGELFFGEGSRLTVL.

J is TRBJ2-3 and V is TRBV11-2; D unclear. The CDR3 runs 12 residues. Germline V gene sequence: CDR1 SGHAT, CDR2 FQNNGV. Trimming stripped 3 bases from V and 4 bases from J, with 5 bases between. Written as DNA, the CDR3 is TGTGCCAGCAGCTTCGGATCAGATACGCAGTATTTT. Residues: CASSFGSDTQYF.

This clone showed up just a few times. This chain connects TRBV6-5 to TRBJ1-1; possibly TRBD1 for D (5 bases). CDR3 length: 14 residues. From germline, CDR1 is MNHEY and CDR2 SVGAGI. V lost 4 bases and J lost 3, with 12 bases in between. The CDR3 loop is CASSSQATDTEAFF. The DNA of the CDR3 is TGTGCCAGCAGTTCACAGGCGACGGACACTGAAGCTTTCTTT.

This clone occurred once. The V and J genes are TRBV7-3 and TRBJ2-3; D is unresolved. The germline gives CDR1 SGHTA, CDR2 FQGTGA. The CDR3 consists of 13 residues. V gave up 4 bases and J gave up 4 bases, with 9 bases separating them. The chain's CDR3 is CASSSYYSDTQYF. In DNA, the CDR3 is TGTGCCAGCAGCTCCTACTACTCAGATACGCAGTATTTT.